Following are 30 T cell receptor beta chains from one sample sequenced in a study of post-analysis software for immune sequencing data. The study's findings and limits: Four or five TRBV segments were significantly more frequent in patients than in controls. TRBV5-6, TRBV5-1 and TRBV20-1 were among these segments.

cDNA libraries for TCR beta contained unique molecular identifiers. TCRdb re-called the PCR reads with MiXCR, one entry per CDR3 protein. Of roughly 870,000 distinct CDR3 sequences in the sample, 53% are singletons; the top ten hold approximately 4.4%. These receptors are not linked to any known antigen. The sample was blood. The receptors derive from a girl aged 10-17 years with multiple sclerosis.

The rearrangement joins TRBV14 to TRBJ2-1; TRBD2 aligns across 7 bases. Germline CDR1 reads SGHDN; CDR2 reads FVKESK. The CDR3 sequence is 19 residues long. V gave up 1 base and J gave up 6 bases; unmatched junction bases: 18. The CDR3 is CASSQARDWSGMGRNEQFF. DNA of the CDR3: TGTGCCAGCAGCCAAGCCCGGGATTGGAGCGGGATGGGGCGCAATGAGCAGTTCTTC.

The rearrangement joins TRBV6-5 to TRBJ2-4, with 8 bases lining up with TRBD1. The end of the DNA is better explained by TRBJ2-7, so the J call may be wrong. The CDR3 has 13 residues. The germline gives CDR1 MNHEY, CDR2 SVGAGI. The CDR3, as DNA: TGTGCCAGCAGGTTAGGACAGGGATACGAGCAGTACTTC. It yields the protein CASRLGQGYEQYF.

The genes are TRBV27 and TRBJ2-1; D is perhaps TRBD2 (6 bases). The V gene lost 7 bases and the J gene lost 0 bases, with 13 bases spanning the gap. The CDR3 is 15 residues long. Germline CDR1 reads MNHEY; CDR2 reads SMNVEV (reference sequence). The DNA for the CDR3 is TGTGCCAGCACCCACCGGGGGAACTCCTACAATGAGCAGTTCTTC. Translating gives CASTHRGNSYNEQFF.

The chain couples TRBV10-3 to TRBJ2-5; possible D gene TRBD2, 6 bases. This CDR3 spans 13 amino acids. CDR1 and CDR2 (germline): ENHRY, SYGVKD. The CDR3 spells CVGGCGSQETQYF. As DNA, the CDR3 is TGTGTGGGGGGATGCGGTAGCCAAGAGACCCAGTACTTC.

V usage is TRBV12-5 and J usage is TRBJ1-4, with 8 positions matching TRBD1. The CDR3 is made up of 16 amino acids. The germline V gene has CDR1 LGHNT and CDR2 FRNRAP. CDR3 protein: CDPPGDRRTPNEKLFF. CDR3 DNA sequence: TGTGACCCCCCGGGGGACAGGCGAACCCCTAATGAAAAACTGTTTTTT.

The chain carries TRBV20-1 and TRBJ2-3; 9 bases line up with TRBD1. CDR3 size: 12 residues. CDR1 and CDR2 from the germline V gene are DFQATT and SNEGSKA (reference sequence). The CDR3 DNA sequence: TGCAGCGGACAGGGGCGCGGAGATACGCAGTATTTT. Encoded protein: CSGQGRGDTQYF.

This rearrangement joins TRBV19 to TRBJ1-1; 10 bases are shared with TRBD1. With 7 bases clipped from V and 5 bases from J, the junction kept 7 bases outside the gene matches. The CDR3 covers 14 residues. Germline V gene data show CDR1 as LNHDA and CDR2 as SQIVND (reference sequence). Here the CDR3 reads CASITGQGGTEAFF. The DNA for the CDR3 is TGTGCCAGTATTACCGGACAGGGGGGGACTGAAGCTTTCTTT.

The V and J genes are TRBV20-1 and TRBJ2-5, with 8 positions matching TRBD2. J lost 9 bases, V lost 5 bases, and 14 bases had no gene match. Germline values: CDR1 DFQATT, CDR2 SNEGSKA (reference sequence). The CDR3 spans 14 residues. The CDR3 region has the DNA TGCAGTGCTGACCCGGGACTAGGATCTCGGGCCCAGTACTTC. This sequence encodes CSADPGLGSRAQYF.

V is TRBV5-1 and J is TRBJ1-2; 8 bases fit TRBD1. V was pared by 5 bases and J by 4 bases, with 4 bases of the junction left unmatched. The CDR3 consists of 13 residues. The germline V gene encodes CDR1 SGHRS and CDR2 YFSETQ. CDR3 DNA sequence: TGCGCCAGCAGAAAAGGACAGGGCTATGGCTACACCTTC. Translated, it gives CASRKGQGYGYTF.

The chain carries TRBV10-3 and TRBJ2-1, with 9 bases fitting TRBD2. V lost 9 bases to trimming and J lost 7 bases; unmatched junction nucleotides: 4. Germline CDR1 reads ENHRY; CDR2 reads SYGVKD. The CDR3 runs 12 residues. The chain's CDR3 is CAMGTSRNEQFF. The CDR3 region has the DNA TGTGCCATGGGGACTAGCAGGAATGAGCAGTTCTTC.

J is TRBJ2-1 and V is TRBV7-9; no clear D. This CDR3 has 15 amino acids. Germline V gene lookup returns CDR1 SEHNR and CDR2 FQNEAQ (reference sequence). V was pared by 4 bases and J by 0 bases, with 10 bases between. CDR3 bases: TGTGCCAGCAGCTCGCTGCTAAGCTCCTACAATGAGCAGTTCTTC. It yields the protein CASSSLLSSYNEQFF.

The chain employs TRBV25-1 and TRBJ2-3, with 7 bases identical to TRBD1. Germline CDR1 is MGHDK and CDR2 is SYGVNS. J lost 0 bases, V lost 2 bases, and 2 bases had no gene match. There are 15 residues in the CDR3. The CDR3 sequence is CASSERQGSTDTQYF. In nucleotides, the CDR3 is TGTGCCAGCAGTGAAAGACAGGGCAGCACAGATACGCAGTATTTT.

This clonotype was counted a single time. The CDR3 DNA sequence: TGTGCCAGCAGATATGACAGGGATCAGCCCCAGCATTTT. Translating it yields CASRYDRDQPQHF. The rearrangement joins TRBV2 to TRBJ1-5; 7 bases map to TRBD1. V trimming: 6 bases; J trimming: 5 bases; junction bases outside the gene matches: 4. The CDR3 is 13 amino acids. CDR1 SNHLY and CDR2 FYNNEI come from the germline V gene.

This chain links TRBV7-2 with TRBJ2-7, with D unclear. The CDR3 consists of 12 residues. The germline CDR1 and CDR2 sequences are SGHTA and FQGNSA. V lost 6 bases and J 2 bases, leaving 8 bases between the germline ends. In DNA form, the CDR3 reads TGTGCCAGCAGGGGATCCACCTACGAGCAGTACTTC. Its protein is CASRGSTYEQYF.

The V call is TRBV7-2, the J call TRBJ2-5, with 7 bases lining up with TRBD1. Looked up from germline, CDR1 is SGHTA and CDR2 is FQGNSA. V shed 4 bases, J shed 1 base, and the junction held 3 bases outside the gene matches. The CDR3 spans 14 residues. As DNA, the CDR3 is TGTGCCAGCAGCTGGGGACAGATCCAAGAGACCCAGTACTTC. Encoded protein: CASSWGQIQETQYF.

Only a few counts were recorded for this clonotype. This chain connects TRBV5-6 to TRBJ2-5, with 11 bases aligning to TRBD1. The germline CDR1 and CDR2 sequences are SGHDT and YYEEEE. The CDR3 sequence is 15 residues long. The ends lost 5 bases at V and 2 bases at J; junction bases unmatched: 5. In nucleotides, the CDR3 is TGTGCCAGCAGAACGTGGGACAGGGGGCAAGAGACCCAGTACTTC. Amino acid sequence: CASRTWDRGQETQYF.

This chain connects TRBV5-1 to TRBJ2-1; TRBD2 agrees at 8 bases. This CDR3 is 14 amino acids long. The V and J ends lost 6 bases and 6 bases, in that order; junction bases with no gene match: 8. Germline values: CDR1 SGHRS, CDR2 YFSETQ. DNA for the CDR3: TGCGCCAGCAAGCGAGCGGGAGCGGCCAATGAGCAGTTCTTC. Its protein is CASKRAGAANEQFF.

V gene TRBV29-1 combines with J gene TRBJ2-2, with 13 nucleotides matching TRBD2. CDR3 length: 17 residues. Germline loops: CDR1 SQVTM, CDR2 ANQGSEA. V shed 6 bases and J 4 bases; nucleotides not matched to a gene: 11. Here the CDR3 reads CSVQLAGGPQVTGELFF. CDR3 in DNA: TGCAGCGTCCAACTAGCGGGAGGGCCTCAAGTCACCGGGGAGCTGTTTTTT.

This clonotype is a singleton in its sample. CDR3 sequence reads: CSVEGFGAYGYTF. Here the CDR3 DNA reads TGCAGCGTTGAGGGGTTCGGAGCCTATGGCTACACCTTC. This sequence joins TRBV29-1 and TRBJ1-2; D ambiguous. The V and J ends lost 3 bases and 4 bases respectively, with 12 bases between them. Germline CDR1 reads SQVTM; CDR2 reads ANQGSEA. The CDR3 loop spans 13 amino acids.

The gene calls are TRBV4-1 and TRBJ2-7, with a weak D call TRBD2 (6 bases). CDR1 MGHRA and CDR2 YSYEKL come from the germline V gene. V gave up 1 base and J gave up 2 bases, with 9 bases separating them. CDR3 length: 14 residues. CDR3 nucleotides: TGCGCCAGCAGCCAAGTTCCTAGCGCCTACGAGCAGTACTTC. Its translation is CASSQVPSAYEQYF.

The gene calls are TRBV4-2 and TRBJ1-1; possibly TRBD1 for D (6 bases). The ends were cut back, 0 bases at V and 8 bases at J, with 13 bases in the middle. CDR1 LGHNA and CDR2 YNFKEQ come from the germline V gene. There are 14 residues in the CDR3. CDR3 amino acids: CASSQDLNTGEAFF. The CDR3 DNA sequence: TGTGCCAGCAGCCAAGATCTCAACACAGGGGAAGCTTTCTTT.

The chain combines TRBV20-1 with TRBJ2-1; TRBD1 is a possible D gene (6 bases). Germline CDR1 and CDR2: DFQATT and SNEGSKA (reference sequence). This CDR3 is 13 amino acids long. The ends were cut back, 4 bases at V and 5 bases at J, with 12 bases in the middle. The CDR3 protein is CSAKGHMHNEQFF. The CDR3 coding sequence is TGCAGTGCTAAGGGACACATGCACAATGAGCAGTTCTTC.

CDR3 residues: CASSLGGTVNQPQHF. CDR3 nucleotide sequence: TGTGCCAGCAGCCTGGGAGGGACAGTCAATCAGCCCCAGCATTTT. The chain has TRBV7-8 and TRBJ1-5; 7 bases align to TRBD1. The germline CDR1 and CDR2 sequences are SGHVS and FQNEAQ. The CDR3 has 15 residues. Trimming removed 5 bases from V and 3 bases from J; junction bases left unmatched: 7.

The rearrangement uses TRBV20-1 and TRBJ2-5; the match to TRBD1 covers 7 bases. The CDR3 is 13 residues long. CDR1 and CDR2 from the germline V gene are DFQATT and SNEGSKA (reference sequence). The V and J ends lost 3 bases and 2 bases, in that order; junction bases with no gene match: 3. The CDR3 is CSARGQIQETQYF. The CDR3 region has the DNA TGCAGTGCTAGGGGACAGATACAAGAGACCCAGTACTTC.

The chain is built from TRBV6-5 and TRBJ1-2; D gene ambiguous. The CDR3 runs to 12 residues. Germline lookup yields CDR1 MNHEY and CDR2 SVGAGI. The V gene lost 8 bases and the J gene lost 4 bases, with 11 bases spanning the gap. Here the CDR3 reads CASGGSSYGYTF. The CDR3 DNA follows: TGTGCCAGCGGTGGATCTAGCTATGGCTACACCTTC.

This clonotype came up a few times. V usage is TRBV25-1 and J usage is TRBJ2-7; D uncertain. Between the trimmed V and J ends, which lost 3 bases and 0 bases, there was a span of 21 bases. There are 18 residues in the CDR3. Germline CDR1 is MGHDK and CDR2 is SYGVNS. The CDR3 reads CASSDWKEGIPVSYEQYF. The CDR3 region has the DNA TGTGCCAGCAGTGATTGGAAAGAAGGGATACCCGTCTCCTACGAGCAGTACTTC.

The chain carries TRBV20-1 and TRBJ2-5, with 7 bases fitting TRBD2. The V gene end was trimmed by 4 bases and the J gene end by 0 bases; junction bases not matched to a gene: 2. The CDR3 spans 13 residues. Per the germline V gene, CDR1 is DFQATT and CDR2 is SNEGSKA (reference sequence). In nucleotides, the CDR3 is TGCAGTGCTATTGGGACTAACCAAGAGACCCAGTACTTC. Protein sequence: CSAIGTNQETQYF.

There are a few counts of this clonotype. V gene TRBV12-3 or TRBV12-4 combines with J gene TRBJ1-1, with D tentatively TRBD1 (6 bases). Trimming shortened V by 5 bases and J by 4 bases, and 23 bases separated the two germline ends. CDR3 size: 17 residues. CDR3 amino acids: CASSPRATGRGGTEAFF. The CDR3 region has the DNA TGTGCCAGCAGTCCCCGAGCAACAGGTCGAGGGGGCACTGAAGCTTTCTTT.

This CDR3 reads CASSQEGSPGYTF. The CDR3 DNA sequence: TGTGCCAGCAGCCAAGAGGGGAGTCCTGGCTACACCTTC. J is TRBJ1-2 and V is TRBV3-1; unclear D gene. CDR1 and CDR2 from the germline V gene are LGHDT and YNNKEL (reference sequence). The CDR3 extends over 13 amino acids. Trimming removed 0 bases at V and 7 bases at J, with 9 bases between.

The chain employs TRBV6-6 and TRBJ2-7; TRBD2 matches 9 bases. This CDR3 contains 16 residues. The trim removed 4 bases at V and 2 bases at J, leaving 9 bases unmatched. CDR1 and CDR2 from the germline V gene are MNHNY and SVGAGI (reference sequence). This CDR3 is CASSSRATSGPYEQYF. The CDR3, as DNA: TGTGCCAGCAGTTCCAGGGCGACTAGCGGACCCTACGAGCAGTACTTC.